Below, 8 T cell receptor beta chains from the same sample are listed, as sequenced in a study of cytomegalovirus exposure and HLA in healthy donors. PCR used 60 Vbeta primers and 13 Jbeta primers. Data came from immunoSEQ multiplex PCR; TCRdb stores just in-frame clones and leaves some out. The sample consists of 100,000 to 150,000 clones, 60% to 80% of them appearing once. The sample taken for sequencing was PBMCs. Receptors originate from a female donor in good health and CMV-seronegative.

The chain employs TRBV10-1 and TRBJ2-2, with no clear D. V was clipped by 7 bases and J by 7 bases, with 13 bases between them. The germline gives CDR1 WNHNN, CDR2 SYGVQD (reference sequence). This CDR3 has 13 residues. CDR3 sequence (DNA): TGCGCCAGCAATCAAGCGTTCGGCGGGGAGCTGTTTTTT. This codes for CASNQAFGGELFF.

The chain is built from TRBV7-2 and TRBJ1-2; maybe TRBD1 (6 bases). Germline V lookup: CDR1 SGHTA, CDR2 FQGNSA. The ends were cut back, 1 base at V and 6 bases at J, with 9 bases in the middle. This CDR3 comprises 13 residues. This CDR3 reads CASSLDRVNGYTF. CDR3 DNA sequence: TGTGCCAGCAGCTTAGACAGGGTGAATGGCTACACCTTC.

DNA for the CDR3: TGTGCCAGCAGTTTCCGGGAACGACATTCACCCCTCCACTTT. It translates to CASSFRERHSPLHF. The rearrangement links TRBV28 to TRBJ1-6, with D unclear. The CDR3 has 14 residues. The germline V gene encodes CDR1 MDHEN and CDR2 SYDVKM. The V and J ends lost 3 bases and 8 bases respectively, with 11 bases between them.

The chain combines TRBV5-1 with TRBJ2-7, with D possibly matching TRBD1 (6 bases). The CDR3 is made up of 14 amino acids. CDR1 is SGHRS and CDR2 is YFSETQ in the germline V gene. V lost 0 bases and J 7 bases, leaving 14 bases between the germline ends. This CDR3 is CASSLARQGKEQYF. Here the CDR3 DNA reads TGCGCCAGCAGCTTGGCCCGCCAGGGGAAGGAGCAGTACTTC. Variable domain in full (rest from reference TRBV5-1 and TRBJ2-7): KAGVTQTPRYLIKTRGQQVTLSCSPISGHRSVSWYQQTPGQGLQFLFEYFSETQRNKGNFPGRFSGRQFSNSRSEMNVSTLELGDSALYLCASSLARQGKEQYFGPGTRLTVT.

The chain uses TRBV30 and TRBJ2-3, with TRBD2 matching 7 bases. This CDR3 spans 14 amino acids. Per the germline V gene, CDR1 is GTSNPN and CDR2 is SVGIG (reference sequence). Trimming cost V 3 bases and J 4 bases; bases outside gene matches: 7. CDR3 bases: TGTGCCTGGAGCCCTTTTGCGGGAGCAGATACGCAGTATTTT. Protein sequence: CAWSPFAGADTQYF.

The CDR3 DNA is TGCGCCAGCAGCCAGTATCCGGGGGTGGGTGAGACCCAGTACTTC. Its protein product is CASSQYPGVGETQYF. The V call is TRBV4-1, the J call TRBJ2-5; tentative D call: TRBD2 (6 bases). This CDR3 spans 15 amino acids. Trimming removed 3 bases at V and 5 bases at J, with 16 bases between. Germline V gene data show CDR1 as MGHRA and CDR2 as YSYEKL.

V is TRBV28 and J is TRBJ2-2, with TRBD1 identical over 7 bases. Per the germline V gene, CDR1 is MDHEN and CDR2 is SYDVKM. The CDR3 contains 17 residues. Trimming removed 5 bases from V and 4 bases from J; junction bases left unmatched: 13. DNA for the CDR3: TGTGCCAGCAGTCCACCGACAGGGTATCGGGTCACCGGGGAGCTGTTTTTT. The encoded protein is CASSPPTGYRVTGELFF. Drawing the rest from reference TRBV28 and TRBJ2-2, the complete variable domain is DVKVTQSSRYLVKRTGEKVFLECVQDMDHENMFWYRQDPGLGLRLIYFSYDVKMKEKGDIPEGYSVSREKKERFSLILESASTNQTSMYLCASSPPTGYRVTGELFFGEGSRLTVL.

The rearrangement joins TRBV5-4 to TRBJ2-2; 7 positions agree with TRBD1. Per germline, CDR1 SGHNT and CDR2 YYREEE (reference sequence). V shed 6 bases, J shed 3 bases, and the junction held 11 bases outside the gene matches. This CDR3 is 16 amino acids long. This CDR3 reads CASTEGRGRHTGELFF. CDR3 coding DNA: TGTGCCAGCACCGAGGGTAGGGGGCGCCACACCGGGGAGCTGTTTTTT.